A single T cell receptor beta chain is shown here with its context. Its antigen is not known. These data come from a study of CD4 T cells in relation to SARS-CoV-2 and coronaviruses. Study-level findings and limits: In approximately 71% of donors, memory CD4+ clonotypes crossrecognized SARS-CoV-2 and at least one common cold coronavirus spike.

The germline gives CDR1 MDHEN, CDR2 SYDVKM. V dropped 6 bases and J dropped 2; count of bases not matched to a gene: 12. This CDR3 region has 16 residues. Sequencing was performed with immunoSEQ multiplex PCR; in TCRdb, only in-frame clones are kept and a portion is missing. The sample includes 58,000 or so clones, approximately 90% of them seen just once. The clonotype comes from an adult with COVID-19. Sequencing was performed on naive CD4+ T cells from PBMCs. As for subset: naive CD4+ T cells isolated by negative enrichment. The gene calls are TRBV28 and TRBJ2-7; TRBD2 matches 8 bases. CDR3 in amino acids: CASSLDGTRQTYEQYF. The CDR3 nucleotides read TGTGCCAGCAGCTTAGATGGGACTAGACAAACCTACGAGCAGTACTTC.